This T cell receptor (beta chain) is drawn from a study of OX40 agonist ivuxolimab in advanced cancers. Study-wide points: Dose levels from 0.1 to 3.0 mg/kg saw CD4+ and CD8+ blood T cells expand clonally by week 6. Fewer expanded clones were found on average in CD4+ than in CD8+ T cells. Low normalized T-cell clonal expansion was additionally recorded for some nonresponders. The work left the antigen specificity of expanded peripheral T cells undetermined.

Assay: immunoSEQ multiplex PCR; the TCRdb copy retains only in-frame clones and omits some. Of tens of thousands of clones listed, approximately 92% are singletons. Germline CDR1 reads SGHRS; CDR2 reads YFSETQ. Deletions cut 4 bases from V and 2 bases from J, with 6 bases between. This CDR3 is 13 amino acids long. This clone was observed a handful of times. What it binds is unknown. The clonotype originates from an adult with an advanced solid tumor such as melanoma, head and neck, liver or kidney cancer. The genes are TRBV5-1 and TRBJ2-2; no clear D. The sample consisted of CD4+ or CD8+ T cells sorted from blood, taken in a trial of the OX40 agonist ivuxolimab. The CDR3 DNA is TGCGCCAGCAGCGGTGATAACACCGGGGAGCTGTTTTTT. Translating it yields CASSGDNTGELFF.